This T cell receptor beta chain derives from a study of blood T cell repertoires in COVID-19. Germline V gene data show CDR1 as SGHTA and CDR2 as FQGTGA. V lost 5 bases and J lost 5, with 10 bases in between. This CDR3 has 12 amino acids. As processed by the authors: Amplifying reference gene primers gave estimates of nucleated cell counts. Method: immunoSEQ multiplex PCR; TCRdb's copy keeps in-frame clones and lacks some. Clone size and the V and J calls come from that table; the DNA yielded D and trimming. In the table there are 250,000 to 350,000 clones, about 88% of which are singletons. The TCR originated in a woman aged 55 to 70 with acute or convalescent COVID-19. Specimen: peripheral blood. The chain employs TRBV7-3 and TRBJ2-7; a weak D match, TRBD1 (7 bases). Written as DNA, the CDR3 is TGTGCCAGCAGCCAGGGGGGCAACGAGCAGTACTTC. This gives the protein CASSQGGNEQYF.